This T cell receptor beta chain originates from a study of blood T cell repertoires in COVID-19. Overall study: In each case, the material was cDNA or gDNA derived from T cells, B-cell-depleted T cells, or PBMCs.

The CDR3 is 15 residues long. The V gene lost 2 bases and the J gene lost 6 bases, with 14 bases spanning the gap. Germline CDR1 MNHNS, CDR2 SASEGT. The data were produced by immunoSEQ multiplex PCR, yet TCRdb's version contains in-frame clones alone and is incomplete. The sample gives some 1,700 clones, about 88% of which show up once; around 16% is in the top ten. The specimen was peripheral blood. This clonotype was obtained from a man between 65 and 79 years old with active COVID-19. V usage is TRBV6-1 and J usage is TRBJ1-5; tentative D call: TRBD1 (6 bases). CDR3 in DNA: TGTGCCAGCAGTGAACAGGCAGGGGCACCTCAGCCCCAGCATTTT. Its translation: CASSEQAGAPQPQHF.